This T cell receptor (beta chain) was identified during a study of cytomegalovirus exposure and HLA in healthy donors (dated by TCRdb to 2016 to 2017). Study-wide context: An earlier analysis of 587 of the donors reported about 280 Gb of sequence data and 95 million to 130 million unique TCR beta sequences obtained from some 170 million T cells. Across under 500 genotyped donors of the cohort, an average of about 250,000 unique TCR beta nucleotide sequences per donor were sequenced, and 15% to 20% of those sequences were non-productive. Donor age, sex, ethnicity and CMV serostatus were collected together with the repertoire data. Roughly five DR-DQ haplotypes were handled as single units for association and clustering, since linkage in the cohort was strong. The study profiled the T cell repertoires of 550 to 700 subjects by immunosequencing and related them to cytomegalovirus serostatus. The study combined high-throughput TCR immunosequencing, statistical association of individual TCRs with disease status, and machine learning to predict cytomegalovirus infection status. Roughly 300 gigabases of sequencing data and roughly 81 million unique TCR sequences made up an early release that covered several hundred HLA-typed donors. A later genetic analysis used genome-wide SNP genotypes for about 60% of the roughly 700 donors, treating that subset as a discovery cohort. Rather than drawing on any new phenotypic data, the later analysis identified candidate immune exposures from TCR beta sequences and the way those sequences occurred across donors. In a later analysis, previously published TCR beta repertoires from several hundred donors were re-analyzed and high-resolution HLA genotyping was added so that TCR occurrence patterns could be studied. Typing coverage varied by locus: roughly 629-630 donors for A, B, C, DRB1 and DQB1; more than 500 for DQA1; around 570 for DPA1; around 450 for DPB1. The study was designed to test whether signatures of past pathogen exposure could be identified by cataloging public T cell receptors. Both class I and class II loci were covered by HLA typing, at four-digit resolution. Every discovery cohort repertoire had been produced on one sequencing platform. An earlier analysis of around 580 of the donors used high-throughput TCR beta sequencing to judge whether each TCR beta V gene segment behaved as functional or pseudogenic. In addition to the first cohort of around 670 subjects, a separate validation cohort of around 110 different subjects was used. Of the approximately 400 genotyped donors, approximately 80% fell in the genetic ancestry cluster associated with self-reported Caucasian donors. Results the study describes overall, beyond this receptor: The presence/absence analyses assumed that sequencing depth was roughly uniform across donors, and that assumption may not be true. In a later analysis, several top co-occurrence clusters were reported to appear linked to parvovirus B19, influenza, CMV and Epstein-Barr virus. The sequencing pipeline was judged likely to have produced a cluster of highly shared sequence variants as a technical artifact. A few of the identified cytomegalovirus-associated TCR beta chains were confirmed in vitro to be specific for cytomegalovirus antigens. An earlier analysis of several hundred of the donors showed that most TCR beta V segments appeared in productive rearrangements either about 90% or about 30% of the time, which broadly matched IMGT annotations. According to a later analysis, most CMV-associated TCR beta chains appeared to be HLA-restricted, and the HLA associations seemed to be driven largely by CMV exposure. In a later analysis, HLA-associated TCR beta chains showed more clonal expansion and lower generation probabilities than non-associated chains that were equally common. V-gene and J-gene trimming of TCR beta chains was associated with a missense DCLRE1C variant in a later genetic analysis, and the association was replicated in an independent cohort. Specific HLA alleles were associated with about 17,000 TCR beta sequences at a false discovery rate of 0.05 in a later analysis. Some IMGT-functional V segments, including TRBV6-2 and TRBV6-3, could not be distinguished by the 87-base-pair reads and were therefore excluded. Across donors, most TCR sequences were observed very rarely, whereas some public TCRs were present in many individuals. The classifier was reported to diagnose cytomegalovirus status with high specificity and sensitivity in both the original cohort and the validation cohort. For the cohort, immune exposure information was limited to CMV serostatus. The study gave a list of some 150 TCR beta chains associated with cytomegalovirus. According to a later analysis, TCR association rates differed among HLA loci, with DRB1 alleles showing the most associated TCRs and HLA-C alleles showing the fewest. In this cohort, only TCR beta chains were sequenced, and detectable features were limited by the absence of alpha or paired-chain data. It was suggested by the authors that the approach could potentially be generalized to other disease states and immunological phenotypes. Correlated functional status among segregating V segments might be attributable to linkage disequilibrium, but an unknown experimental factor could not be ruled out. Because counts were too low, roughly 17 rarely observed V segments, including chromosome 9 orphons, were left out of the earlier analysis of a few hundred of the donors. A further reported finding was that TCR beta sequences accurately predicted the HLA-A and HLA-B alleles for most subjects in the first cohort. A later genetic analysis reported fewer N-insertions in productive TCRs among donors in an Asian-associated ancestry cluster than the roughly 620-donor mean. Strong co-occurrence of HLA alleles, especially DR and DQ, made assigning TCR associations to individual alleles difficult. Because some donors lacked HLA typing at each locus, the association tests relied only on the typed subset.

Concerning this clone: It lacks a known antigen.

The cohort comprised 670 or so healthy bone marrow donors. Cohort members were all nominally healthy when sampled, although unrecorded immune exposures were likely present. The donor tested CMV seronegative, placing the donor among the 350 to 400 seronegative members of the cohort. Every donor gave a peripheral blood sample, and the peripheral blood mononuclear cells from that sample were used for TCR beta sequencing. Genomic DNA extraction from the blood cell samples was performed with the Qiagen DNeasy Blood Extraction Kit. As encoded in the germline V gene, CDR1 is SGHTA while CDR2 is FQGTGA. Ends trimmed: V by 5 bases, J by 2 bases; bases unmatched to a gene: 4. The CDR3 sequence holds 15 residues, the cysteine and phenylalanine included. Only the CDR3 DNA is retained, 45 bases long and in frame from the first base. Libraries were built with the immunoSEQ multiplex PCR assay. The multiplex PCR relied on a mix of 60 forward primers for TCR Vbeta segments and 13 reverse primers for TCR Jbeta segments. A multiplex PCR assay on genomic DNA amplified the CDR3 region of rearranged TCR beta genes. On the Illumina HiSeq System, the amplified TCR beta libraries were sequenced as 87-base-pair reads. As for the original processing: Across the 600 to 700 repertoires, a later analysis counted tens of millions of unique TCR beta chains, around 11 million of which were shared by at least two donors. To remove PCR and sequencing errors, raw reads were error-corrected and collapsed into unique sequences using a nearest-neighbor algorithm that merged closely related sequences. CDR3 sequences were aligned to IMGT reference sequences to assign V, D and J gene segments. For a sequence to be retained, at least a six-nucleotide match to both a V gene segment and a J gene segment was required. Rearrangements were called productive when the CDR3 lacked stop codons and stayed in frame with V and J; all others were non-productive. Following IMGT convention, CDR3 was defined as the stretch from the second conserved V-encoded cysteine to the conserved J-encoded phenylalanine. In an earlier analysis of more than 550 of the donors, sequences lacking an unambiguous match to a single V gene segment were excluded. An earlier analysis of 587 of the donors classified V segments as functional when productive rearrangements were above 56.7% and as segregating when the standard deviation between donors was above 5%. A statistical classification framework was built to diagnose cytomegalovirus status from the catalog of TCR beta chain sequences. In a later analysis, V and J genes were assigned by comparing TCR nucleotide sequences against IMGT/GENE-DB human TR gene sequences. Using the TCRdist pipeline, a later analysis assigned CDR3 sequences along with most-parsimonious VDJ recombination scenarios. In a later analysis, each TCR beta chain was defined by its CDR3 amino acid sequence together with its V-gene family, and reads lacking a unique V-gene family were excluded. As a way to deal with suspected cross-contamination and a sequencing artifact, a later analysis dropped 500 to 700 nucleotide sequences that were highly shared and had low generation probability. In a later analysis, a clonal expansion index for each public chain was calculated from normalized within-repertoire ranks of inferred template counts. In a later analysis, generation probabilities were computed using a VDJ recombination model fitted to out-of-frame rearrangements, and the results were checked against IGoR. Hypergeometric tests were used in a later analysis to score TCR-TCR, TCR-HLA and TCR-CMV co-occurrence, with a repertoire-size bias correction applied to the TCR pairs. A later analysis estimated false discovery rates by permuting HLA or CMV assignments 20 times. A later analysis grouped co-occurring TCRs with DBSCAN, adding TCRdist sequence similarity when clustering within HLA-allele-positive subsets. For co-occurrence clustering, repertoires with fewer than 30,000 or more than 120,000 public chains were excluded, along with five repertoires with anomalous nucleotide sharing. Here the immuneACCESS table is served through TCRdb, limited to in-frame sequences with V and J called. Missing clones are a known gap in these copies; in checked studies unresolved V genes cover under half, and the rest lacks a known reason. V, J and clone size reflect that table, while D and trimming were determined from the DNA. The sample has around 150,000 clones on record. In total, the top ten clones hold roughly 1.3% of the sample.

The V and J genes are TRBV7-3 and TRBJ2-2; TRBD1 agrees with 8 junctional bases. The specimen sequenced was PBMCs. The sequence was collected from a woman aged 55-70 years in good health and CMV-seronegative. The nucleotide sequence is TGTGCCAGCAGCCCAGGACAGGGTAACACCGGGGAGCTGTTTTTT. This gives the protein CASSPGQGNTGELFF.